What follows is one TCR beta chain and its context. The antigen it recognizes is unknown. No base qualities exist here, and no much larger clone lies one base off it. The method was 5' RACE. For sequencing, an Illumina HiSeq 2500 was employed. A second PCR of roughly 6 to 11 cycles was run with a J-beta primer mix and a sample-barcoded 5' primer. A template-switch 5' adaptor carrying 12 random nucleotides introduced a unique molecular identifier onto each TCR beta cDNA molecule. Each sample yielded at least 2.5 million CDR3-containing paired-end reads. All of the RNA was converted into first-strand cDNA using the Mint cDNA synthesis kit, with a TRBC-specific oligonucleotide serving as the primer. Following uracil-DNA glycosylase treatment, a first 18-cycle PCR with universal primers M1SS and BC2_uni_R was performed on all cDNA. Regarding the original processing steps: For normalization, 1 million high-quality reads were randomly selected from each sample, with every read carrying a distinct molecular identifier. Instead of being binned into consensus sequences, reads that shared molecular identifiers were thrown out. MiTCR, with a Q25 quality threshold and the strictest error-elimination algorithm, was used for CDR3 identification, clonotype clustering and error correction. A nonparametric unseen species model using Euler transformation provided a lower-bound estimate of total TCR beta diversity. TCRdb reworked the public reads: Q25 trimming with fastp, MiXCR clone assembly, productive beta chains retained. One record per CDR3 amino acid sequence lists the most common genes and DNA. The V and J calls reflect TCRdb's pipeline rather than the authors' work. This sample comprises some 320,000 distinct CDR3 sequences, roughly a quarter of them detected only once. The ten top clones hold 29% of the sample.

The source of the sample is a study of blood T cells in healthy people across ages (dated by TCRdb to between 2014 and 2017). Turning to the overall study: Template switching captured roughly one uniquely barcoded TCR beta cDNA molecule per two T cells in model experiments. To avoid experimental bias, donors of different ages were spread randomly across the sequencing lanes. Donors were grouped into four age groups: young (average about 15 years), middle-aged (roughly 40), aged (62) and long-lived (roughly 80). To track age-related changes in TCR beta repertoire diversity, the study relied on deep sequencing normalized with unique cDNA molecular identifiers. For two donors (one aged 18 to 30 and one aged 80 or older), the study analyzed two additional independent replicas of 1 million unique cDNA reads from the same blood draw. Study-wide findings and limitations: Observed TCR beta diversity per million T cells fell roughly linearly with age, and a significant reduction was already apparent by age around 39. Because the CMV infection status of the donors was unknown, age-related changes in expanded clonotypes may potentially have been confounded. Compared with the aged group, more naive CD4+ T cells, fewer expanded clones and increased TCR diversity were shown by the long-lived group, suggesting age selection. Observed TCR beta diversity correlated strongly with the percentage of naive T cells measured by flow cytometry. Estimates of total diversity based on one million sequenced T cells were regarded as lower bounds and as underestimates. Since profiling was done on bulk unsorted PBMCs, naive and antigen-experienced compartments could not be conclusively compared.

The CDR3 sequence holds 14 residues, the cysteine and phenylalanine included. The DNA shown is the 42-base CDR3, in frame from base 1. CDR1 and CDR2 are read off the germline V gene (reference sequence) as DFQATT and SNEGSKA. The roughly 39 donors, aged about 6 to 95 years, were systemically healthy Caucasian individuals from Russia. Around 10 milliliters of peripheral blood were drawn from each donor into EDTA-treated Vacutainer tubes. Ficoll-Paque density-gradient centrifugation was used to isolate PBMCs, with at least 6.5 million per sample. Trizol reagent was used to extract total RNA from PBMCs, with at least 5.5 micrograms per sample. For every donor, an aliquot of PBMCs went through flow cytometry to measure the percentages of naive CD45RAhigh/CD27high T cells.

The TCR comes from a woman in her 70s in good health. Sequenced sample: blood. This chain is built from TRBV20-1 and TRBJ2-7; tentative D gene TRBD2, with 5 bases matching. DNA sequence: TGCTCCCTCCCCGGGGATGTGGGGTTCTACGAGCAGTACTTC. Its protein reads: CSLPGDVGFYEQYF.